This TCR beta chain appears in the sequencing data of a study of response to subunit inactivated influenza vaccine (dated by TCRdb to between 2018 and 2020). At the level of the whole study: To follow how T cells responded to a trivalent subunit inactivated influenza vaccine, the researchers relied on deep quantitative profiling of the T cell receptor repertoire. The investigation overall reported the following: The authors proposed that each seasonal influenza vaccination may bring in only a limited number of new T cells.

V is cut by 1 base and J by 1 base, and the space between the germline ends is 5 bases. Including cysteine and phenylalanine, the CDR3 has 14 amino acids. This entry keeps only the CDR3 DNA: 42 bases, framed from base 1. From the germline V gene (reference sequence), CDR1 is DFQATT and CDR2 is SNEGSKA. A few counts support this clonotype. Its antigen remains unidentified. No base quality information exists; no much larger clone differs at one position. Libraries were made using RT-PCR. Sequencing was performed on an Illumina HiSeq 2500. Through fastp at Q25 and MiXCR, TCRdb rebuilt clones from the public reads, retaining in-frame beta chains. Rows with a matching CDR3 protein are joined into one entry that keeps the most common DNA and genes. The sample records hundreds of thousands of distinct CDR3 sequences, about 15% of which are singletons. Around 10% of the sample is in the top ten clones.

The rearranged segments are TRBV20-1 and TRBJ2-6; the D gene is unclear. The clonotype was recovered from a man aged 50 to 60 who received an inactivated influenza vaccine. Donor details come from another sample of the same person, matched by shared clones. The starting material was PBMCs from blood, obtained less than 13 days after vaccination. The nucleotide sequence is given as TGCAGTGCTAGAGCCGCGTCTGGGGCCAACGTCCTGACTTTC. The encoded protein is CSARAASGANVLTF.